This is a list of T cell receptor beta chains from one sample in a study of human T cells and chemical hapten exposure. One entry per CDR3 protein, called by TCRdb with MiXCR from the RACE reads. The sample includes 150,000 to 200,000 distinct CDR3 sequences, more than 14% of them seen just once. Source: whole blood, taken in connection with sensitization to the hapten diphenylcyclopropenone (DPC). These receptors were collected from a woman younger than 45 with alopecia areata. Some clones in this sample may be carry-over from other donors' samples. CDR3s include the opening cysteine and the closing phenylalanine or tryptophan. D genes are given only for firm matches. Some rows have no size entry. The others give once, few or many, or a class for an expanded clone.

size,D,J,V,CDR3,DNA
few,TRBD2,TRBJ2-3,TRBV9,CASSVHAGVSADTQYF,TGTGCCAGCAGCGTACATGCGGGAGTTAGCGCAGATACGCAGTATTTT
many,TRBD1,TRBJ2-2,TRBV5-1,CASSLKGQGGAGELFF,TGCGCCAGCAGCTTGAAGGGACAGGGAGGTGCCGGGGAGCTGTTTTTT
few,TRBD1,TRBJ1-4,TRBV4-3,CASSQGTGWANEKLFF,TGCGCCAGCAGCCAAGGGACAGGGTGGGCTAATGAAAAACTGTTTTTT
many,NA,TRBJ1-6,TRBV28,CASRRSSSPLHF,TGTGCCAGCAGACGGTCTAGTTCACCCCTCCACTTT
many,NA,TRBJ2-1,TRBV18,CASSPSGTNEQFF,TGTGCCAGCTCACCTAGCGGAACTAATGAGCAGTTCTTC
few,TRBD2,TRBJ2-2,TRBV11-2,CASSVPGLAGESNTGELFF,TGTGCCAGCAGCGTCCCGGGACTAGCGGGAGAGTCGAACACCGGGGAGCTGTTTTTT
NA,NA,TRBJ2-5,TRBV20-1,CSARDARRPQYF,TGCAGTGCTAGGGACGCGAGGCGGCCCCAGTACTTC
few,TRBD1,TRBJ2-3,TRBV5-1,CASSYGTGRGDTQYF,TGCGCCAGCAGCTACGGGACAGGGAGGGGAGATACGCAGTATTTT
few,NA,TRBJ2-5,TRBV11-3,CASSLFRRGETQYF,TGTGCCAGCAGCTTATTTAGGAGGGGCGAGACCCAGTACTTC
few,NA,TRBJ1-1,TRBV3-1,CASSQEAGRTEAFF,TGTGCCAGCAGCCAAGAAGCAGGGAGGACTGAAGCTTTCTTT
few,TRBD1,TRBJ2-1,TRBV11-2,CASSPHWTGRSYNEQFF,TGTGCCAGCAGCCCCCACTGGACAGGCCGCTCCTACAATGAGCAGTTCTTC
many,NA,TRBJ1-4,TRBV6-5,CASSSISGVEKLFF,TGTGCCAGCAGTTCAATATCAGGGGTGGAAAAACTGTTTTTT
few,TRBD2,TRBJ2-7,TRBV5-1,CASSLVPSGPTYEQYF,TGCGCCAGCAGCTTGGTACCTAGCGGGCCTACCTACGAGCAGTACTTC
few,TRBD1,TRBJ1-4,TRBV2,CATLRQGTNEKLFF,TGTGCCACACTTCGACAGGGAACTAATGAAAAACTGTTTTTT
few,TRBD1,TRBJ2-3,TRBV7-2,CASSLAGTGYDTQYF,TGTGCCAGCAGCTTAGCCGGGACAGGTTATGATACGCAGTATTTT
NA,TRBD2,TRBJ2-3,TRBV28,CASSSGTSGRSTQYF,TGTGCCAGCAGTTCTGGGACTAGCGGGAGGTCTACGCAGTATTTT
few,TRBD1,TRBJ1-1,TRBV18,CASSLKDRGLNTEAFF,TGTGCCAGCTCACTCAAGGACAGGGGTCTGAACACTGAAGCTTTCTTT
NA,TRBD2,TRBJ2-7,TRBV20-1,CSASGPSGGYEQYF,TGCAGTGCTTCCGGCCCTAGCGGGGGGTACGAGCAGTACTTC
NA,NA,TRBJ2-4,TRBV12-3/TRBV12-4,CASTFGKNIQYF,TGTGCCAGCACCTTCGGGAAAAACATTCAGTACTTC
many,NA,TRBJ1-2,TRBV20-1,CSARSRDGYGYTF,TGCAGTGCTAGGTCCAGGGATGGCTATGGCTACACCTTC
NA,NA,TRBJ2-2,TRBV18,CASSPQEKAGELFF,TGTGCCAGCTCACCACAGGAAAAGGCCGGGGAGCTGTTTTTT
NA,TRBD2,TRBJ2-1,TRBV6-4,CASSDPTSGGVYNEQFF,TGTGCCAGCAGTGACCCGACTAGCGGGGGAGTCTACAATGAGCAGTTCTTC
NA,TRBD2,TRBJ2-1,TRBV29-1,CSVKGLAGLYNEQFF,TGCAGCGTTAAGGGACTAGCGGGCTTATACAATGAGCAGTTCTTC
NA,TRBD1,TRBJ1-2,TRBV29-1,CSVERGTESYGYTF,TGCAGCGTGGAGCGGGGGACAGAGAGCTATGGCTACACCTTC
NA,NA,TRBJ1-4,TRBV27,CASRGWTSATNEKLFF,TGTGCCAGCAGGGGTTGGACAAGTGCAACTAATGAAAAACTGTTTTTT
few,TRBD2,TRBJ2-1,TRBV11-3,CASSLSGRADNEQFF,TGTGCCAGCAGCCTTAGCGGGAGGGCCGACAATGAGCAGTTCTTC
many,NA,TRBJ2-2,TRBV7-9,CASSLRTTGELFF,TGTGCCAGCAGCTTGCGGACAACCGGGGAGCTGTTTTTT
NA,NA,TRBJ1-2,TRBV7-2,CASSLIGRGGYGYTF,TGTGCCAGCAGCTTAATCGGCAGGGGAGGCTATGGCTACACCTTC
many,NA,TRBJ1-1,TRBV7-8,CASSSGRQGINTEAFF,TGTGCCAGCAGCTCGGGGAGGCAGGGAATAAACACTGAAGCTTTCTTT
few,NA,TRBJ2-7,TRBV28,CASRVSDEQYF,TGTGCCAGCAGGGTCAGCGACGAGCAGTACTTC
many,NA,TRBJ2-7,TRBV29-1,CSVEQQYEQYF,TGCAGCGTTGAGCAGCAATACGAGCAGTACTTC
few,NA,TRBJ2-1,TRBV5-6,CASSFSVYNEQFF,TGTGCCAGCAGCTTCTCAGTCTACAATGAGCAGTTCTTC
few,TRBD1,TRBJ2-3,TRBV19,CASRMDRVTDTQYF,TGTGCCAGTAGAATGGACAGGGTGACAGATACGCAGTATTTT
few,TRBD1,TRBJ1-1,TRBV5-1,CASSYYRGSGAEAFF,TGCGCCAGCAGCTATTACAGGGGTAGCGGAGCTGAAGCTTTCTTT